This T cell receptor beta chain was sequenced in a study of T cell responses to AZD1222 COVID-19 vaccine. Looking at the study overall: Second-dose intervals near 4 or 12 weeks were combined.

Germline V gene sequence: CDR1 MNHEY, CDR2 SVGAGI. This CDR3 region has 13 residues. Trimming stripped 7 bases from V and 8 bases from J, with 17 bases between. The assay was immunoSEQ multiplex PCR, and TCRdb's table has in-frame clones only and misses some. This table holds approximately 110,000 clones, about 90% found once. The V call is TRBV6-5, the J call TRBJ1-2, with a tentative D call TRBD1 (5 bases). Specimen: peripheral blood, collected on day 0 of AZD1222 vaccination. The sequence derives from an adult in good health. The CDR3 spells CASTRGFGAGYTF. The CDR3 DNA sequence: TGTGCCAGCACCCGGGGGTTCGGGGCGGGCTACACCTTC.